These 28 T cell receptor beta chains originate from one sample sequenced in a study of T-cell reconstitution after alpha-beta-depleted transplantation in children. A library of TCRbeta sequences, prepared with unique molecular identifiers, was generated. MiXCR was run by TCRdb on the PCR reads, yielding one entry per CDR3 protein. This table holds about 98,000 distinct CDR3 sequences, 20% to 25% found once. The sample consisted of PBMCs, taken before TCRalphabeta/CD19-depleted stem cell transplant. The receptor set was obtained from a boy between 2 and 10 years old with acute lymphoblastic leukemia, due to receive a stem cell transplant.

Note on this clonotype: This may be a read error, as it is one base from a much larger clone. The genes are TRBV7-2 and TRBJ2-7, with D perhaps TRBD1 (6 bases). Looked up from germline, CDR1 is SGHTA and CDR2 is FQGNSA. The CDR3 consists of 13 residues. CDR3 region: CASSSKRTDERYF. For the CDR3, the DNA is TGTGCCAGCAGCTCGAAAAGGACAGACGAGCGGTACTTC.

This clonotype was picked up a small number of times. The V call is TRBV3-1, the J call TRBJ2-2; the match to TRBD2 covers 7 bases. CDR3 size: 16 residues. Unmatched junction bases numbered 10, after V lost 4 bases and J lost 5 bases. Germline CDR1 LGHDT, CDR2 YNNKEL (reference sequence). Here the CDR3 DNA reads TGTGCCAGCAGCCCTCCTAGCGGAGTAAATACCGGGGAGCTGTTTTTT. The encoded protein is CASSPPSGVNTGELFF.

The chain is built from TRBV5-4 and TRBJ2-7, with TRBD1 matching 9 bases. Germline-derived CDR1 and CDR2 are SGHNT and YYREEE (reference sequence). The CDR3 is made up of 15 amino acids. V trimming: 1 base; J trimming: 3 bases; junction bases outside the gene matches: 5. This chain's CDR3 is CASSLTGGESYEQYF. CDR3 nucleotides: TGTGCCAGCAGCTTGACAGGGGGCGAAAGCTACGAGCAGTACTTC.

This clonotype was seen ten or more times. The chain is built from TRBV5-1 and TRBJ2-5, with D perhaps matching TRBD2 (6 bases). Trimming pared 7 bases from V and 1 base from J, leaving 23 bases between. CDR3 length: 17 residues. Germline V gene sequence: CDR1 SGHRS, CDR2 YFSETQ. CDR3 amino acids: CASGRGGGGPLQETQYF. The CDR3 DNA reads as TGCGCCAGCGGTAGGGGAGGTGGAGGGCCCCTCCAAGAGACCCAGTACTTC.

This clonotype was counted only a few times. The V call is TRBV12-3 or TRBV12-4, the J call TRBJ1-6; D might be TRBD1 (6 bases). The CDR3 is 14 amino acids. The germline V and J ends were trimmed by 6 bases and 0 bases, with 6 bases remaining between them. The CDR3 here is CASRGGSYNSPLHF. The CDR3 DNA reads TGTGCCAGCAGAGGGGGCTCCTATAATTCACCCCTCCACTTT.

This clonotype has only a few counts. CDR3 sequence: CSATGSAPEAFF. The DNA for the CDR3 is TGCAGTGCTACTGGAAGCGCGCCTGAAGCTTTCTTT. J is TRBJ1-1 and V is TRBV20-1; no reliable D call. V gave up 4 bases and J gave up 6 bases, with 12 bases separating them. Germline V CDR1 and CDR2: DFQATT, SNEGSKA (reference sequence). This CDR3 comprises 12 residues.

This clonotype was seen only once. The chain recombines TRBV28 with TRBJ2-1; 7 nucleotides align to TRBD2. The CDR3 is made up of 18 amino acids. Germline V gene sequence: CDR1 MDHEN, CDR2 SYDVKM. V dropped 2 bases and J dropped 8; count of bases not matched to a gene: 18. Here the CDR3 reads CASSLELLAEGLYDEQFF. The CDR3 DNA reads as TGTGCCAGCAGTTTAGAATTGCTAGCGGAGGGATTATATGATGAGCAGTTCTTC.

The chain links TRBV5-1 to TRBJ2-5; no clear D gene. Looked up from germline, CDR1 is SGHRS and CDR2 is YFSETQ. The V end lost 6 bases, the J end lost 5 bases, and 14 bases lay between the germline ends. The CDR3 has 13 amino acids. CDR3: CASTRTSAETQYF. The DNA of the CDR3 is TGCGCCAGCACCCGAACCTCAGCCGAGACCCAGTACTTC.

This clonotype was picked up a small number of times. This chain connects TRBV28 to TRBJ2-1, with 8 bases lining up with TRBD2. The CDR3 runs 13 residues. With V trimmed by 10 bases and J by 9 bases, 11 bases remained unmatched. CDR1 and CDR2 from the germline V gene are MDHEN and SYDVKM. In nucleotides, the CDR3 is TGTGCCACCCTTCTCCGGGAGGGCGGTGAGCAGTTCTTC. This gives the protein CATLLREGGEQFF.

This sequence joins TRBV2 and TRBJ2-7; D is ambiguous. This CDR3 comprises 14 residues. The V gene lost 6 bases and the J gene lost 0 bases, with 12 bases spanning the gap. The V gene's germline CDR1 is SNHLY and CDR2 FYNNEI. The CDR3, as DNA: TGTGCCAGCAGCATTCAGACATACTCCTACGAGCAGTACTTC. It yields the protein CASSIQTYSYEQYF.

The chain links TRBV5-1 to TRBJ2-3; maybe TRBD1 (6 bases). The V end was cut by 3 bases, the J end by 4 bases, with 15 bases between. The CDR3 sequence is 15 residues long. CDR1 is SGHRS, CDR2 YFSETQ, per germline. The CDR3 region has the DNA TGCGCCAGCAGCTCACAGGGTATCGGCCCAGATACGCAGTATTTT. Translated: CASSSQGIGPDTQYF.

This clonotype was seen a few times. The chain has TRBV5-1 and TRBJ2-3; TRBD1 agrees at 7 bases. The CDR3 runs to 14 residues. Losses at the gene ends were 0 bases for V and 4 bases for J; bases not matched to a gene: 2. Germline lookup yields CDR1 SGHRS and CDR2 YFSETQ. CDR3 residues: CASSLDQGADTQYF. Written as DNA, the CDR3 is TGCGCCAGCAGCTTGGACCAGGGGGCAGATACGCAGTATTTT.

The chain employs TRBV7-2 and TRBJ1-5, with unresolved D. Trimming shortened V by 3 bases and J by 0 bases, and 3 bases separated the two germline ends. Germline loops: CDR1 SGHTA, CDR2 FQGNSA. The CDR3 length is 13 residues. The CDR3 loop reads CASSFDSNQPQHF. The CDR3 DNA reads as TGTGCCAGCAGCTTTGATAGCAATCAGCCCCAGCATTTT.

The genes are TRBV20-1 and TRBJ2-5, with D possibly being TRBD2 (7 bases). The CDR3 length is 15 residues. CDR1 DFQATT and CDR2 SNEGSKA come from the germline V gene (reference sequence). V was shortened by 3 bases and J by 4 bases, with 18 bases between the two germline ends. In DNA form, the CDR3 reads TGCAGTGCTAGCATAGCGGCGGGGGCGACAGAGACCCAGTACTTC. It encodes CSASIAAGATETQYF.

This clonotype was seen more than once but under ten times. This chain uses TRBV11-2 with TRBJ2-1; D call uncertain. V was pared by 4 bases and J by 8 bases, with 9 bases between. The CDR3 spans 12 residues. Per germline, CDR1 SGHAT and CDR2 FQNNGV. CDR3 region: CASSSLGDEQFF. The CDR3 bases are TGTGCCAGCAGCTCTCTCGGAGATGAGCAGTTCTTC.

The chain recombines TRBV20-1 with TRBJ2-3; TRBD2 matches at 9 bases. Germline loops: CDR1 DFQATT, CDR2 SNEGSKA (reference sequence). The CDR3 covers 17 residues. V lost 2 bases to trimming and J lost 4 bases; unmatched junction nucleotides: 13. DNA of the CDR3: TGCAGTGCTAGACCAATGCGGGGAGCGGGAGGCGCAGATACGCAGTATTTT. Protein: CSARPMRGAGGADTQYF.

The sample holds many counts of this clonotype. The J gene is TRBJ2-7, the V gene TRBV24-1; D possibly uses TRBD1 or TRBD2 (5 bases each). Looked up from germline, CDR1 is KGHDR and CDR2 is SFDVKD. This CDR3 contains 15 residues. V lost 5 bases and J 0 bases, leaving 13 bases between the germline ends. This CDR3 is CATSVGRDGSYEQYF. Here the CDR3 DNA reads TGTGCCACCAGTGTCGGCCGGGACGGCTCCTACGAGCAGTACTTC.

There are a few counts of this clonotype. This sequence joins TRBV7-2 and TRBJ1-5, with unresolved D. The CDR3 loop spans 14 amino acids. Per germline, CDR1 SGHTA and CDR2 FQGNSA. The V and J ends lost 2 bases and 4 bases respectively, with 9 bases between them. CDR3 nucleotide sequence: TGTGCCAGCAGCTTACGGACTGGGAATCAGCCCCAGCATTTT. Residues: CASSLRTGNQPQHF.

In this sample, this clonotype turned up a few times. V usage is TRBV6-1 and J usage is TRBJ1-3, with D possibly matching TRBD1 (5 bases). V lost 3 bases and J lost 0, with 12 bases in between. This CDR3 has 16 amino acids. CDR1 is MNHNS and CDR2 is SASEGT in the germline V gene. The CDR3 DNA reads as TGTGCCAGCAGTGAGAGGGGAGGCATCTCTGGAAACACCATATATTTT. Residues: CASSERGGISGNTIYF.

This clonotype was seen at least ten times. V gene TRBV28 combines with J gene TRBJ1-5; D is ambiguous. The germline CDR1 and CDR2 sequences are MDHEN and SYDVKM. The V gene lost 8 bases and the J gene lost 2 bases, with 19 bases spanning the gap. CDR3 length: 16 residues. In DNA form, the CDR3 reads TGTGCCAGCTTGGTATCCGGGAATTTTGGCAATCAGCCCCAGCATTTT. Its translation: CASLVSGNFGNQPQHF.

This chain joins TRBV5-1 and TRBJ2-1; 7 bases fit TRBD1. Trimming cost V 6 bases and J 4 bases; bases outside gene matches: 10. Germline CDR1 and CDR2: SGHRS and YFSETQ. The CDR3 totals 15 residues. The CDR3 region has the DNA TGCGCCAGCATCCCCGAGACAGGGATTTACAATGAGCAGTTCTTC. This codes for CASIPETGIYNEQFF.

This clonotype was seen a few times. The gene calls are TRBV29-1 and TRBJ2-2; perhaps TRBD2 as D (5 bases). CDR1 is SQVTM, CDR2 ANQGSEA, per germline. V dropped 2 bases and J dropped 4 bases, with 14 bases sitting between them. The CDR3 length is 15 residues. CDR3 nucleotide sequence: TGCAGCGTTGAATTCCGAGGGAAGGGCACCGGGGAGCTGTTTTTT. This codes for CSVEFRGKGTGELFF.

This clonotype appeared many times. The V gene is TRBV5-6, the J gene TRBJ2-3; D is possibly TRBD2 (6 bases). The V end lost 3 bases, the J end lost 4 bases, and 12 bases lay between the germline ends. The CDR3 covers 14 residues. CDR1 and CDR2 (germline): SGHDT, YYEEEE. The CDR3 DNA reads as TGTGCCAGCAGCTATCTAGCGACCGCAGATACGCAGTATTTT. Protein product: CASSYLATADTQYF.

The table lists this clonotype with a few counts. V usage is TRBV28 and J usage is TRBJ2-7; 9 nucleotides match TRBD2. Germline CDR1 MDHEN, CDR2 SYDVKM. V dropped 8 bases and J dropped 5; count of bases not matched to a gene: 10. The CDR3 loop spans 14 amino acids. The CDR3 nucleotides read TGTGCCAGCGCTTACGGCGGGAGGGGCGACGAGCAGTACTTC. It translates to CASAYGGRGDEQYF.

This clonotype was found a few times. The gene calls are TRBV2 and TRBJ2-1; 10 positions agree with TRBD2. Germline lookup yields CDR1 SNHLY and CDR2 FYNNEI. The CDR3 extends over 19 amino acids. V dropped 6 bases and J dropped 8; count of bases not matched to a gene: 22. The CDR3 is CASRPWGSFGLAESDEQFF. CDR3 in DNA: TGTGCCAGCAGACCCTGGGGGAGCTTCGGACTAGCGGAGTCGGATGAGCAGTTCTTC.

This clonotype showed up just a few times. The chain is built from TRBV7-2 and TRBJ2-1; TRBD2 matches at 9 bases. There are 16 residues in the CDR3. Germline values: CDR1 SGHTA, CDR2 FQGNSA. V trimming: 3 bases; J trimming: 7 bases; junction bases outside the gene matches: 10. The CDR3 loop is CASSLGFMGLANEQFF. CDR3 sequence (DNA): TGTGCCAGCAGCTTGGGATTTATGGGACTAGCTAATGAGCAGTTCTTC.

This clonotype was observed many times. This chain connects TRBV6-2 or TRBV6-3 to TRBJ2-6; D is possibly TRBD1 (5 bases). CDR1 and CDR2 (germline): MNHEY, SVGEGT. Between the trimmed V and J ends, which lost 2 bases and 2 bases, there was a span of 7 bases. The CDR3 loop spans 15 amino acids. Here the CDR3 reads CASSYRGAGANVLTF. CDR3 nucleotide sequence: TGTGCCAGCAGTTACAGGGGCGCTGGGGCCAACGTCCTGACTTTC.

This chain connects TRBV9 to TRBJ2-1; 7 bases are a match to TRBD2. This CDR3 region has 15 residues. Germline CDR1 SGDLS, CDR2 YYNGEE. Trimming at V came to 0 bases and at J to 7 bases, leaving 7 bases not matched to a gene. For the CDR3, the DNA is TGTGCCAGCAGCGTAGTAGCGGGCTCCTGGAATGAGCAGTTCTTC. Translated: CASSVVAGSWNEQFF.